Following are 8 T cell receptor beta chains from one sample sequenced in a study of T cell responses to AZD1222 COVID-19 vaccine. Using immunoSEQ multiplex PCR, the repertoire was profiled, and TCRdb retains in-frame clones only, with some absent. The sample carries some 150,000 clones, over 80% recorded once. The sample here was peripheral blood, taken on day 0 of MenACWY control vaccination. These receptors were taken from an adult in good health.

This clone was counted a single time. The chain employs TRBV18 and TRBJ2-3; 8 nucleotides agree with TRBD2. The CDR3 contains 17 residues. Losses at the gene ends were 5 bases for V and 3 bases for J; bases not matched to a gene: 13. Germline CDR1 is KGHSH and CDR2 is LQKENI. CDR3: CASSTFKASGQTDTQYF. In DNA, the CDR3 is TGTGCCAGCTCAACCTTTAAAGCTAGCGGGCAAACAGATACGCAGTATTTT.

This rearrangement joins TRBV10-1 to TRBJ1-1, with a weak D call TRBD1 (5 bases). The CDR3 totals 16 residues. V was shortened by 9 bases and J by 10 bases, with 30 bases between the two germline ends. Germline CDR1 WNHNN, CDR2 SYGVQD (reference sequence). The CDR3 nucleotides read TGCGCCAGTATGGGGGAGAAAGAGACACCCAGGGTAAGAGCTTTCTTT. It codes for CASMGEKETPRVRAFF.

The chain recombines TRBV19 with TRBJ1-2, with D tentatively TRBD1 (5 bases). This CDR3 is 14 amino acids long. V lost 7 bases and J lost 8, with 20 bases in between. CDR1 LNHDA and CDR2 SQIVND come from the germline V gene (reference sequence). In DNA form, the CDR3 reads TGTGCCAGTACCCTGGGGACCCTCTGGCGCGGCTACACCTTC. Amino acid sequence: CASTLGTLWRGYTF. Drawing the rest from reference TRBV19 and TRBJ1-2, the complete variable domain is DGGITQSPKYLFRKEGQNVTLSCEQNLNHDAMYWYRQDPGQGLRLIYYSQIVNDFQKGDIAEGYSVSREKKESFPLTVTSAQKNPTAFYLCASTLGTLWRGYTFGSGTRLTVV.

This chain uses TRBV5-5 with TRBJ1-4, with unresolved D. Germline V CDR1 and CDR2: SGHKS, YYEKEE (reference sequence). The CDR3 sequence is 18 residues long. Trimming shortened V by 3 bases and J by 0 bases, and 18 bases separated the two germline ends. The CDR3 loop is CASSSSPNPGATNEKLFF. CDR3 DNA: TGTGCCAGCAGCTCCTCCCCTAACCCAGGTGCAACTAATGAAAAACTGTTTTTT.

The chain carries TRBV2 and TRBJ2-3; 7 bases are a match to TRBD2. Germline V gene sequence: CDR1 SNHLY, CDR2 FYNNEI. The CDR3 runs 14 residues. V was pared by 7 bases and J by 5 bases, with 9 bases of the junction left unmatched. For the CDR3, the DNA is TGTGCCAGCAAGGTCTCGGGAGGTCTAGATACGCAGTATTTT. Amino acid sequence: CASKVSGGLDTQYF. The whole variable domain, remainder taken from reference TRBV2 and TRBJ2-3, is EPEVTQTPSHQVTQMGQEVILRCVPISNHLYFYWYRQILGQKVEFLVSFYNNEISEKSEIFDDQFSVERPDGSNFTLKIRSTKLEDSAMYFCASKVSGGLDTQYFGPGTRLTVL.

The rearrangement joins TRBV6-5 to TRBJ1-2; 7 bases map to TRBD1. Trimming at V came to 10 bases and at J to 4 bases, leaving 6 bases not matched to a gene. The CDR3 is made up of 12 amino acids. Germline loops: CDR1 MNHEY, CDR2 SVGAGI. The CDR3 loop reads CATRQGGYGYTF. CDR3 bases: TGTGCCACTCGACAGGGAGGCTATGGCTACACCTTC.

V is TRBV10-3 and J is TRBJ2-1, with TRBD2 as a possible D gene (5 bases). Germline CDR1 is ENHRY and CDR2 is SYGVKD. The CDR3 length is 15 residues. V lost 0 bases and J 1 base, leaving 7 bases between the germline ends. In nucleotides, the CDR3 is TGTGCCATCAGTGAGTCAGAGGGTTCCTACAATGAGCAGTTCTTC. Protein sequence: CAISESEGSYNEQFF.

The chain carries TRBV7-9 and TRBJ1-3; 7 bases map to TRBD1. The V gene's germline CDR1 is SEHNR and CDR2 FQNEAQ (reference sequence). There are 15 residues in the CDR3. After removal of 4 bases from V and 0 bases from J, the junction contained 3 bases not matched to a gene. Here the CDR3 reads CASSSGQTSGNTIYF. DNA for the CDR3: TGTGCCAGCAGCTCGGGACAGACCTCTGGAAACACCATATATTTT.